This entry lists 11 T cell receptor beta chains sequenced from one sample in a study of T cells after yellow fever vaccination. From the 5' RACE reads, TCRdb called clonotypes with MiXCR, one entry per CDR3 protein. The sample carries about 310,000 distinct CDR3 sequences, 3.6% recorded once. The input for sequencing was PBMCs, taken on the day of the yellow fever booster vaccination. These receptors were obtained from a man younger than 35 who received the YFV17D yellow fever vaccine.

The table lists this clonotype with many counts. V gene TRBV6-5 combines with J gene TRBJ1-3; D gene uncertain. CDR3 length: 15 residues. Germline CDR1 reads MNHEY; CDR2 reads SVGAGI. Trimming cost V 6 bases and J 0 bases, with 12 bases left between them. Here the CDR3 reads CASRGGSISGNTIYF. The CDR3 region has the DNA TGTGCCAGCAGGGGAGGCAGTATCTCTGGAAACACCATATATTTT.

A few counts support this clonotype. The rearrangement joins TRBV6-5 to TRBJ1-2; 8 bases align to TRBD1. The CDR3 loop spans 13 amino acids. J was trimmed by 5 bases and V by 5 bases; bases with no gene match: 4. Germline V gene sequence: CDR1 MNHEY, CDR2 SVGAGI. Here the CDR3 reads CASSGTGAYGYTF. For the CDR3, the DNA is TGTGCCAGCAGTGGGACAGGAGCTTATGGCTACACCTTC.

This clonotype was observed at least ten times. This sequence joins TRBV5-1 and TRBJ2-1; 9 nucleotides agree with TRBD1. The CDR3 consists of 14 residues. Germline CDR1 reads SGHRS; CDR2 reads YFSETQ. The V gene end was trimmed by 4 bases and the J gene end by 8 bases; junction bases not matched to a gene: 7. The CDR3 loop is CASSVRTGADEQFF. The CDR3 DNA is TGCGCCAGCAGCGTTCGGACAGGGGCGGATGAGCAGTTCTTC.

This clonotype has ten or more counts. The chain carries TRBV20-1 and TRBJ2-1, with 11 bases aligning to TRBD2. CDR3 length: 18 amino acids. The germline V gene encodes CDR1 DFQATT and CDR2 SNEGSKA (reference sequence). The junction had 16 bases not matched to a gene; V was cut back by 3 bases and J by 6 bases. This CDR3 reads CSASRLAGGGVVGNEQFF. The CDR3 coding sequence is TGCAGTGCTAGTAGGCTAGCGGGGGGAGGGGTGGTAGGCAATGAGCAGTTCTTC.

This clonotype has at least ten counts. The chain joins TRBV6-5 to TRBJ2-3; D assignment may be TRBD1 or TRBD2 (6 bases each). Germline V lookup: CDR1 MNHEY, CDR2 SVGAGI. This CDR3 region has 18 residues. Trimming removed 2 bases from V and 4 bases from J, with 22 bases in between. The CDR3 reads CASSYRGRGRGFSDTQYF. CDR3 in DNA: TGTGCCAGCAGTTACCGGGGGCGGGGCAGGGGATTTTCAGATACGCAGTATTTT.

The chain links TRBV9 to TRBJ2-1, with D possibly being TRBD2 (7 bases). CDR1 SGDLS and CDR2 YYNGEE come from the germline V gene. This CDR3 comprises 15 residues. Trimming stripped 3 bases from V and 0 bases from J, with 10 bases between. The CDR3 is CASSARGGSYNEQFF. As DNA, the CDR3 is TGTGCCAGCAGCGCGAGGGGGGGCTCCTACAATGAGCAGTTCTTC.

This clonotype has a count of ten or more. The chain carries TRBV25-1 and TRBJ2-1; tentatively, D is TRBD1 (6 bases). V gave up 3 bases and J gave up 3 bases, with 21 bases separating them. CDR1 and CDR2 from the germline V gene are MGHDK and SYGVNS. The CDR3 extends over 18 amino acids. The CDR3 DNA is TGTGCCAGCAGTGATCTGGACAGCCGCCAGGGCGGCTACAATGAGCAGTTCTTC. This translates into CASSDLDSRQGGYNEQFF.

At least ten counts were recorded for this clonotype. This chain links TRBV7-3 with TRBJ1-1, with no clear D. The germline V gene has CDR1 SGHTA and CDR2 FQGTGA. The CDR3 extends over 12 amino acids. Trimming shortened V by 1 base and J by 11 bases, and 11 bases separated the two germline ends. This CDR3 is CASSLSIGRAFF. In DNA, the CDR3 is TGTGCCAGCAGCTTAAGCATAGGGAGGGCTTTCTTT.

This clonotype was counted only a few times. The chain uses TRBV3-1 and TRBJ2-7; D remains unclear. V shed 0 bases and J shed 1 base, with 7 bases lying between them. From germline, CDR1 is LGHDT and CDR2 YNNKEL (reference sequence). There are 14 residues in the CDR3. The CDR3 here is CASSQDVRSYEQYF. The CDR3 DNA follows: TGTGCCAGCAGCCAAGATGTGCGTTCCTACGAGCAGTACTTC.

The sample holds a few counts of this clonotype. This chain links TRBV4-3 with TRBJ2-3; TRBD1 might be the D (6 bases). Germline assignment: CDR1 LGHNA and CDR2 YSLEER. Trimming left V 0 bases short and J 0 bases short, with 13 bases between. The CDR3 contains 17 residues. CDR3 nucleotide sequence: TGCGCCAGCAGCCAAGAACTGCCGGGACAAAGCACAGATACGCAGTATTTT. Translation: CASSQELPGQSTDTQYF.

There are many counts of this clonotype. The CDR3 is CSANRGGDTGELFF. The CDR3 bases are TGCAGTGCTAACAGGGGGGGAGACACCGGGGAGCTGTTTTTT. The chain couples TRBV20-1 to TRBJ2-2, with D possibly TRBD1 on 8 matching bases. CDR3 length equals 14 residues. V dropped 4 bases and J dropped 3 bases, with 12 bases sitting between them. Germline lookup yields CDR1 DFQATT and CDR2 SNEGSKA (reference sequence).